This TCR beta chain was captured by sequencing in a study of CD8 T cell repertoires and HIV-1 epitope variants. Study results and limitations: Six of nine antigen-specific clonotypes appeared cross-reactive to autologous or escape variants.

TCRdb's copy holds only in-frame clones and misses some; the assay was immunoSEQ multiplex PCR. The data hold approximately 6,000 clones, with 55% to 70% observed a single time. Germline lookup yields CDR1 LNHDA and CDR2 SQIVND (reference sequence). V trimming: 6 bases; J trimming: 3 bases; junction bases outside the gene matches: 9. The CDR3 is 15 amino acids. A remark on this clone: Its antigen is currently unknown.

The receptor was derived from a male donor with HIV. Sample: cultured CD8+ T cells derived from PBMCs. This sequence joins TRBV19 and TRBJ2-7, with 9 bases lining up with TRBD1. CDR3 DNA: TGTGCCAGTAGGTCAGCGGGACAGGGCTTCTACGAGCAGTACTTC. Protein sequence: CASRSAGQGFYEQYF.